Sequencing of this T cell receptor (beta chain) was carried out in a study of T cell responses to AZD1222 COVID-19 vaccine. The repertoire was sequenced with immunoSEQ multiplex PCR; TCRdb's copy has only in-frame clones and lacks some. The data contain around 35,000 clones, 86% of them seen just once; the ten biggest clones take up less than 7%. In germline, CDR1 is SGHRS, CDR2 YFSETQ. The CDR3 contains 17 residues. J lost 5 bases, V lost 3 bases, and 6 bases had no gene match. Specimen: peripheral blood, collected on day 0 of AZD1222 vaccination. The rearrangement uses TRBV5-1 and TRBJ2-2, with 14 bases fitting TRBD2. This sequence was found in an adult in good health. The CDR3 loop is CASSSTSGGAVTGELFF. The CDR3, as DNA: TGCGCCAGCAGCTCGACTAGCGGGGGGGCCGTTACCGGGGAGCTGTTTTTT.